Sequencing of this T cell receptor beta chain was carried out in a study of cytomegalovirus exposure and HLA in healthy donors. As for the study in general: The 100 to 150 validation repertoires, a later analysis reported, used the same platform as the 600 to 850 repertoires from the first cohort. Overall study findings and caveats: With high specificity and sensitivity, the classifier reportedly diagnosed cytomegalovirus status. Associated with cytomegalovirus, according to the listing, were around 160 TCR beta chains.

Sequenced by immunoSEQ multiplex PCR; TCRdb stores in-frame clones only, minus some. The top ten clones hold under 9% of a sample with under 150,000 clones, roughly 86% of them seen once. Deletions cut 2 bases from V and 1 base from J, with 5 bases between. The CDR3 loop spans 13 amino acids. Germline V gene sequence: CDR1 KGHSH, CDR2 LQKENI. This clone was counted a single time. Its specificity is not known. The chain has TRBV18 and TRBJ2-5; D gene unclear. The specimen was PBMCs. This clonotype was sampled from a young man in good health and CMV-seropositive. DNA for the CDR3: TGTGCCAGCTCACCAGGCAGCCAAGAGACCCAGTACTTC. Amino acid sequence: CASSPGSQETQYF.